The entry below gives a single T cell receptor (beta chain) sequence along with its context. Its antigen remains unidentified. Positive CCR7 selection of CD45RO-negative cells yielded the naive CD8 cells, and terminally differentiated effector memory CD45RA+ cells were excluded. These data are taken from a study of shared clonotypes between healthy human individuals. In the study overall: Sampling drew on donors who were a couple of women and a few men aged 18 to 49.

The data were produced by immunoSEQ multiplex PCR, yet TCRdb's version contains in-frame clones alone and is incomplete. The table has around 1.9 million clones, about 92% seen once. Study outcomes and limitations: Memory subsets had estimated richness that was generally smaller than that of naive subsets.

Germline CDR1 and CDR2: LNHDA and SQIVND (reference sequence). V was shortened by 7 bases and J by 0 bases, with 22 bases between the two germline ends. CDR3 size: 18 residues. This sequence originates from a man aged 18 to 30 in good health. Some clones in this sample may be carry-over from other donors' samples. The V call is TRBV19, the J call TRBJ1-5; a weak D match, TRBD1 (6 bases). The sequencing sample was made of naive CD8+ T cells from PBMCs. Here the CDR3 reads CASTPIGGRLYSNQPQHF. CDR3 sequence (DNA): TGTGCCAGTACCCCGATCGGGGGCAGACTTTATAGCAATCAGCCCCAGCATTTT.